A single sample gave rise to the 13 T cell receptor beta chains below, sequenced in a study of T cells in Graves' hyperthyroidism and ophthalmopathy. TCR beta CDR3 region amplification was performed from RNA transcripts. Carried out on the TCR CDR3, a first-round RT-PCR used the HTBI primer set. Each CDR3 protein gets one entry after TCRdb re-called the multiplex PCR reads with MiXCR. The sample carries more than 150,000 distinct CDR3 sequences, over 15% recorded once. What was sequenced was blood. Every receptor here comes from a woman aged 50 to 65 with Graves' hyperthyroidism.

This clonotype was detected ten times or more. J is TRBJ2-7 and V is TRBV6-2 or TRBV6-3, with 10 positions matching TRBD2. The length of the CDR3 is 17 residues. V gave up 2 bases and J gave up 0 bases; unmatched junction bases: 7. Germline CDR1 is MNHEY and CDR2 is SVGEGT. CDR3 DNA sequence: TGTGCCAGCAGTTACCCGGGACTAGCGACCAGCTCCTACGAGCAGTACTTC. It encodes CASSYPGLATSSYEQYF.

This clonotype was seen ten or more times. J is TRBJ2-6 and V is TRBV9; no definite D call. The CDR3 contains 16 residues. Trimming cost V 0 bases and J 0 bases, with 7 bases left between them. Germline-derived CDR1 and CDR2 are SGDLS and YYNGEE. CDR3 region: CASSVGVYSGANVLTF. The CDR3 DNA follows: TGTGCCAGCAGCGTAGGCGTTTACTCTGGGGCCAACGTCCTGACTTTC. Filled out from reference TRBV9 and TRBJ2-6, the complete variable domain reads DSGVTQTPKHLITATGQRVTLRCSPRSGDLSVYWYQQSLDQGLQFLIQYYNGEERAKGNILERFSAQQFPDLHSELNLSSLELGDSALYFCASSVGVYSGANVLTFGAGSRLTVL.

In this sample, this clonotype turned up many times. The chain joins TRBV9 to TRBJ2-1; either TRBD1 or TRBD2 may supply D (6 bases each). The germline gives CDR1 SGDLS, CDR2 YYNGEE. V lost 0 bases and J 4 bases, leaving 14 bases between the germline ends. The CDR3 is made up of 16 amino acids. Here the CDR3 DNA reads TGTGCCAGCAGCGTAGGAGGGGGGCCACCTTACAATGAGCAGTTCTTC. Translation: CASSVGGGPPYNEQFF.

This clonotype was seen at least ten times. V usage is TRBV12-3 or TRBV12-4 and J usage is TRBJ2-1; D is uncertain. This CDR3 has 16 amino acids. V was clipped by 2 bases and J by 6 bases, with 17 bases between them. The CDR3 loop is CASSLITDSRSNEQFF. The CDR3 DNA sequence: TGTGCCAGCAGTTTAATCACAGATTCCCGATCCAATGAGCAGTTCTTC.

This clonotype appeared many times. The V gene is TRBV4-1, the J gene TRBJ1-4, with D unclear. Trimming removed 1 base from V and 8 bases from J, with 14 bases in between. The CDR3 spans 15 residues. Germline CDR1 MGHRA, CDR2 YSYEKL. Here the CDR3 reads CASSQGLGSGEKLFF. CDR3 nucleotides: TGCGCCAGCAGCCAAGGACTGGGGTCGGGGGAAAAACTGTTTTTT.

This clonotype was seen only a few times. The CDR3 reads CASSPTFQETQYF. CDR3 DNA: TGTGCCAGCTCACCAACCTTCCAAGAGACCCAGTACTTC. V is TRBV18 and J is TRBJ2-5; D not resolved. Germline CDR1 is KGHSH and CDR2 is LQKENI. CDR3 length: 13 residues. Trimming cost V 2 bases and J 1 base, with 5 bases left between them.

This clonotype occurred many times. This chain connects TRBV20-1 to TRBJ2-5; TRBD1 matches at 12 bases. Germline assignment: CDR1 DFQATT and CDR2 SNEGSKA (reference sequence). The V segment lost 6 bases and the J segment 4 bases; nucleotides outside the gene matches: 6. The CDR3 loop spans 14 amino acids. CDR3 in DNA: TGCAGTGCGTCGGGACAGGGGGCGAGAGAGACCCAGTACTTC. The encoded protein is CSASGQGARETQYF.

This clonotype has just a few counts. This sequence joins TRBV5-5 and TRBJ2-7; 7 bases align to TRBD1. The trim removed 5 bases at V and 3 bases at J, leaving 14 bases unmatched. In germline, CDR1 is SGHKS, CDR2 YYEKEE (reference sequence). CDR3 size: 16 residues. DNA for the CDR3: TGTGCCAGCAGTTCCCGGCTCGGGACAGAAAACTACGAGCAGTACTTC. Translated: CASSSRLGTENYEQYF.

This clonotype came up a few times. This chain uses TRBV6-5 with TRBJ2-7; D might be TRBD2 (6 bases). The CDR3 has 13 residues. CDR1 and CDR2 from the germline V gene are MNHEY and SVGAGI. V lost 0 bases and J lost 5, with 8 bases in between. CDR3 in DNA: TGTGCCAGCAGTTACTCAGGCGGGAACGAGCAGTACTTC. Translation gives CASSYSGGNEQYF.

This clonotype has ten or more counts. In DNA form, the CDR3 reads TGTGCCAGCTCACCACAAGCAGGGAGCTCCTACAATGAGCAGTTCTTC. It specifies CASSPQAGSSYNEQFF. V and J are TRBV18 and TRBJ2-1, with D perhaps TRBD1 or TRBD2 (5 bases each). With 1 base removed from V and 0 bases from J, the gap between germline ends came to 10 bases. This CDR3 has 16 residues. The germline gives CDR1 KGHSH, CDR2 LQKENI.

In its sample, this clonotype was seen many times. The CDR3 DNA reads TGCAGCGTTGAAGTACCGGGACAGGGGTACGAGCAGTACTTC. Protein product: CSVEVPGQGYEQYF. This chain connects TRBV29-1 to TRBJ2-7; 10 nucleotides match TRBD1. CDR3 length: 14 amino acids. With 1 base clipped from V and 4 bases from J, the junction kept 4 bases outside the gene matches. The germline gives CDR1 SQVTM, CDR2 ANQGSEA.

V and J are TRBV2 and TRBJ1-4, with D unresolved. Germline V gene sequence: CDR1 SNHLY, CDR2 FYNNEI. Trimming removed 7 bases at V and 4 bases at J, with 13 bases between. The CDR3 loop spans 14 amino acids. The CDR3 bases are TGTGCCAGCACCAAGGAAAGCCATAATGAAAAACTGTTTTTT. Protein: CASTKESHNEKLFF.

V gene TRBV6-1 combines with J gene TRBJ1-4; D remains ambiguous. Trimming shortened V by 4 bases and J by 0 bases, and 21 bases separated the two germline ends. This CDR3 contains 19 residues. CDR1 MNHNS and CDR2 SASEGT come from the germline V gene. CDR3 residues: CASSARVGGPSATNEKLFF. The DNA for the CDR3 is TGTGCCAGCAGTGCTAGGGTCGGAGGACCCTCTGCAACTAATGAAAAACTGTTTTTT.